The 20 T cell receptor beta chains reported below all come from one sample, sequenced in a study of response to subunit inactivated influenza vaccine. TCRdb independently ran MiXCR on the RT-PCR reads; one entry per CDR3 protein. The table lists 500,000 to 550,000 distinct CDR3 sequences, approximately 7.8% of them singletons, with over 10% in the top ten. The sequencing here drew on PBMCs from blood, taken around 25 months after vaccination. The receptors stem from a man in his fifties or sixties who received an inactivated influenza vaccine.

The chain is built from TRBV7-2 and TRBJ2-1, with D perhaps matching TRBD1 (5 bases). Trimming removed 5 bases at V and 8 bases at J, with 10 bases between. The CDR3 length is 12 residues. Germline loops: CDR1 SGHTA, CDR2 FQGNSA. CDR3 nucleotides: TGTGCCAGCAGCCAAGGGGTCCATGAGCAGTTCTTC. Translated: CASSQGVHEQFF. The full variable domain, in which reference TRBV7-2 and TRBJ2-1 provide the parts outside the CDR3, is GAGVSQSPSNKVTEKGKDVELRCDPISGHTALYWYRQSLGQGLEFLIYFQGNSAPDKSGLPSDRFSAERTGGSVSTLTIQRTQQEDSAVYLCASSQGVHEQFFGPGTRLTVL.

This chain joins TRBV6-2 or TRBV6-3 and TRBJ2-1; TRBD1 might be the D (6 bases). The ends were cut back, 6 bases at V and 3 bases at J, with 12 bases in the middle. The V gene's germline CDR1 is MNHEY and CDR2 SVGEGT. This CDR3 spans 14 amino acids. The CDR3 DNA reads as TGTGCCAGCAGACGGGACACGGGCTACAATGAGCAGTTCTTC. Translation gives CASRRDTGYNEQFF.

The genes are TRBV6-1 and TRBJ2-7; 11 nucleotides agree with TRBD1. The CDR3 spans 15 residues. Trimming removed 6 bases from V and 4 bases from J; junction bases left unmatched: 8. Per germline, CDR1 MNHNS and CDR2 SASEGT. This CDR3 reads CASRSAGTGGYEQYF. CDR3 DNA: TGTGCCAGCAGATCCGCCGGGACAGGGGGTTACGAGCAGTACTTC.

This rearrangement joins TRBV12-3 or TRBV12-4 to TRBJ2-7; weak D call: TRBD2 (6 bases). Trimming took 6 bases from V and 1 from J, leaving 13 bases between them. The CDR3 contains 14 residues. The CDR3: CASSFGSTSYEQYF. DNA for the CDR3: TGTGCCAGCAGCTTCGGGAGTACATCCTACGAGCAGTACTTC.

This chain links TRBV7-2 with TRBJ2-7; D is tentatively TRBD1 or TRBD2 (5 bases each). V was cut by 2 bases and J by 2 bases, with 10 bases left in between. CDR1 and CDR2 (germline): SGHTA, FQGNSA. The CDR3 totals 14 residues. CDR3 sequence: CASSLPGPAYEQYF. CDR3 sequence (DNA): TGTGCCAGCAGCTTACCGGGACCCGCCTACGAGCAGTACTTC.

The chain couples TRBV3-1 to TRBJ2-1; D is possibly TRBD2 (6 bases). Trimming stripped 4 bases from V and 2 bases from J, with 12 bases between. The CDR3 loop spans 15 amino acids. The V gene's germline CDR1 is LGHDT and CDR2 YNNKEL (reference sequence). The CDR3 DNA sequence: TGTGCCAGCAGCCCCCGAGGAGGGCCCTACAATGAGCAGTTCTTC. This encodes CASSPRGGPYNEQFF.

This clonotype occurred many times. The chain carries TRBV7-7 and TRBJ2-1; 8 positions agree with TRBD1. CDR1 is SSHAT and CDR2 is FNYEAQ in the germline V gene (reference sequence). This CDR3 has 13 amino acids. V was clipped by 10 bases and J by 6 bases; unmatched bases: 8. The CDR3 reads CATKNTGGNEQFF. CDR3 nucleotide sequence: TGTGCCACCAAGAACACAGGGGGCAATGAGCAGTTCTTC.

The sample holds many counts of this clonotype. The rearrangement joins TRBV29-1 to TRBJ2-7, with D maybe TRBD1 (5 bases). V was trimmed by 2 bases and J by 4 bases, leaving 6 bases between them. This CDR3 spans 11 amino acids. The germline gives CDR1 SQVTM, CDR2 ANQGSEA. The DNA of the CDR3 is TGCAGCGTTGAACAGGGTTACGAGCAGTACTTC. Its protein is CSVEQGYEQYF.

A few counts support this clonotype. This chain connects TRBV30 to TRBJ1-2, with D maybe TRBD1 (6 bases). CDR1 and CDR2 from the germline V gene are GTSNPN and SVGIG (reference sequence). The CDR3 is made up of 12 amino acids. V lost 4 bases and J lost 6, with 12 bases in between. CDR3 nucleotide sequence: TGTGCCTGGAAACAGGGAGTCGATGGCTACACCTTC. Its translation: CAWKQGVDGYTF.

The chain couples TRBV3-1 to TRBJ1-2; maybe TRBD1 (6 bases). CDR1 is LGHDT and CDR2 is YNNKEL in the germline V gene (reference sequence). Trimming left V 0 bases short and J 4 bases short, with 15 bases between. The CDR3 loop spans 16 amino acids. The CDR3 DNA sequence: TGTGCCAGCAGCCAAGATTACCGACAGGTGCTCTATGGCTACACCTTC. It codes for CASSQDYRQVLYGYTF.

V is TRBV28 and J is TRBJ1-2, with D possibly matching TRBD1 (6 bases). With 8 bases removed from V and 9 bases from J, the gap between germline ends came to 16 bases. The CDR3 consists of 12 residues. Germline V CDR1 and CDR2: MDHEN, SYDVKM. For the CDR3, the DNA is TGTGCCAGCGTCGTTGGGGGCGGTCGCTACACCTTC. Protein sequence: CASVVGGGRYTF.

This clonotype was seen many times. Here the CDR3 DNA reads TGCGCCAGCAGCCAAGATAACGCGCACTCTGGAAACACCATATATTTT. Translation: CASSQDNAHSGNTIYF. The chain employs TRBV4-3 and TRBJ1-3; no clear D gene. V was pared by 0 bases and J by 0 bases, with 9 bases between. The CDR3 has 16 residues. The germline CDR1 and CDR2 sequences are LGHNA and YSLEER.

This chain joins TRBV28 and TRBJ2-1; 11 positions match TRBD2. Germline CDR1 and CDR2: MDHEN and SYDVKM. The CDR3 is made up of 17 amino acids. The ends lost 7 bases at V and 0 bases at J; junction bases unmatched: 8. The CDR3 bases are TGTGCCAGCACCGGACTAGCGGGCCTCCACTCCTACAATGAGCAGTTCTTC. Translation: CASTGLAGLHSYNEQFF.

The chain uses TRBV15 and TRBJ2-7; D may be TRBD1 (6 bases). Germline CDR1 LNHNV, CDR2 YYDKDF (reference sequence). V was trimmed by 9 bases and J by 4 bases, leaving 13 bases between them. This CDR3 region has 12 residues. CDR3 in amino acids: CATGASGYEQYF. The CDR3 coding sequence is TGTGCCACGGGGGCATCTGGGTACGAGCAGTACTTC.

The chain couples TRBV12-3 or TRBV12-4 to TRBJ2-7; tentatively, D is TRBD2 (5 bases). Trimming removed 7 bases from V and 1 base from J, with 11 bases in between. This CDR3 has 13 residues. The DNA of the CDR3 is TGTGCCAGCATGCGGGTGGGGTCCTACGAGCAGTACTTC. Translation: CASMRVGSYEQYF.

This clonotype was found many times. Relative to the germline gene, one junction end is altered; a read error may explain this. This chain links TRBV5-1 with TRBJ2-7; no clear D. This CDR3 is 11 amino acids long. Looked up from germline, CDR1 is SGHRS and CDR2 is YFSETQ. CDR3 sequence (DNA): TGTGCCAGCAGCTCCACCTACGAGCAGTACTTC. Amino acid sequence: CASSSTYEQYF.

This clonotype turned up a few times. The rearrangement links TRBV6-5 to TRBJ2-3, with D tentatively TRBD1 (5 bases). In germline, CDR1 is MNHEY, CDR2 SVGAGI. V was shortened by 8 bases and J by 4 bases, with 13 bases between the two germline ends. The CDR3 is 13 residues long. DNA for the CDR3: TGTGCCAGCGTTGGGGCTGGCGCAGATACGCAGTATTTT. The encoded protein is CASVGAGADTQYF.

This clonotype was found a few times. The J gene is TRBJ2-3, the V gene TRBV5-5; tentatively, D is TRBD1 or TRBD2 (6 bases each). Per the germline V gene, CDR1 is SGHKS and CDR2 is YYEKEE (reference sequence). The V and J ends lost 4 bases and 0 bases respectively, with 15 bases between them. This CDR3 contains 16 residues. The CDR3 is CASSLGGGFSTDTQYF. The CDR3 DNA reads TGTGCCAGCAGCCTCGGGGGCGGATTTAGCACAGATACGCAGTATTTT.

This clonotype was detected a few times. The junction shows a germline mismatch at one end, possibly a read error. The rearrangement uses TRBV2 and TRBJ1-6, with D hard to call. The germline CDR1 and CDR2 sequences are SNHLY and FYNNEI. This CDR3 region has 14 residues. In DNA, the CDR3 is TGTGCCAGCAGTGAAGGTTCCTTTAATTCACCCCTCCACTTT. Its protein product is CASSEGSFNSPLHF.

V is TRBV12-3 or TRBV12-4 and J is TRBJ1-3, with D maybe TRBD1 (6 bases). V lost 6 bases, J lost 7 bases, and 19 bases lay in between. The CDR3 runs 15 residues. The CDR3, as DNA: TGTGCCAGCAGCTCGGTCGTAATGAGGGGGAACACCATATATTTT. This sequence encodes CASSSVVMRGNTIYF.